These 16 T cell receptor beta chains share one sample of origin, sequenced in a study of OX40 agonist ivuxolimab in advanced cancers. TCRdb keeps only in-frame clones here, not all; method: immunoSEQ multiplex PCR. The sample consists of about 93,000 clones, approximately 94% of them appearing once. The source was CD4+ or CD8+ T cells sorted from blood, collected in a trial of the OX40 agonist ivuxolimab. Receptor source: an adult with an advanced solid tumor such as melanoma, head and neck, liver or kidney cancer.

The gene calls are TRBV27 and TRBJ1-1; the D is unclear. The CDR3 covers 14 residues. Germline V gene data show CDR1 as MNHEY and CDR2 as SMNVEV (reference sequence). V was cut by 6 bases and J by 1 base, with 12 bases left in between. CDR3 DNA: TGTGCCAGCAGGGTCGGGCAGTCGAACACTGAAGCTTTCTTT. Amino acid sequence: CASRVGQSNTEAFF.

J is TRBJ1-1 and V is TRBV4-1; D is perhaps TRBD1 (6 bases). The germline CDR1 and CDR2 sequences are MGHRA and YSYEKL. The CDR3 is 16 amino acids. Trimming cost V 1 base and J 5 bases, with 17 bases left between them. The CDR3 nucleotides are TGCGCCAGCAGCCAAGCCCCAGACGGGGGGCGGACTGAAGCTTTCTTT. This codes for CASSQAPDGGRTEAFF.

This chain uses TRBV29-1 with TRBJ2-7; tentative D call: TRBD2 (5 bases). Germline V gene sequence: CDR1 SQVTM, CDR2 ANQGSEA. The CDR3 runs 17 residues. V gave up 1 base and J gave up 0 bases, with 19 bases separating them. CDR3 sequence: CSVEAIGDRGRSYEQYF. DNA of the CDR3: TGCAGCGTTGAAGCAATCGGGGATAGAGGGCGCTCCTACGAGCAGTACTTC.

This chain joins TRBV11-3 and TRBJ2-3; TRBD2 might be the D (6 bases). The CDR3 has 13 residues. Per germline, CDR1 SGHNT and CDR2 YENEEA. Trimming removed 5 bases at V and 4 bases at J, with 10 bases between. The CDR3 spells CASSPRGADTQYF. CDR3 in DNA: TGTGCCAGCAGCCCGCGGGGCGCAGATACGCAGTATTTT. Complete variable domain (other parts from reference TRBV11-3 and TRBJ2-3): EAGVVQSPRYKIIEKKQPVAFWCNPISGHNTLYWYLQNLGQGPELLIRYENEEAVDDSQLPKDRFSAERLKGVDSTLKIQPAELGDSAVYLCASSPRGADTQYFGPGTRLTVL.

This chain joins TRBV2 and TRBJ2-7, with D perhaps given as TRBD1 or TRBD2 (5 bases each). In germline, CDR1 is SNHLY, CDR2 FYNNEI. Between the trimmed V and J ends, which lost 8 bases and 0 bases, there was a span of 8 bases. This CDR3 region has 12 residues. The CDR3 nucleotides read TGTGCCAGCGGGACCGACTCCTACGAGCAGTACTTC. Amino acid sequence: CASGTDSYEQYF.

J is TRBJ2-1 and V is TRBV2, with 9 bases lining up with TRBD2. CDR1 and CDR2 from the germline V gene are SNHLY and FYNNEI. J was trimmed by 7 bases and V by 0 bases; bases with no gene match: 7. The CDR3 runs 16 residues. CDR3 in DNA: TGTGCCAGCAGTGAAGCGCTTAGCGGGGGAGGGAATGAGCAGTTCTTC. It encodes CASSEALSGGGNEQFF. Filled out from reference TRBV2 and TRBJ2-1, the complete variable domain reads EPEVTQTPSHQVTQMGQEVILRCVPISNHLYFYWYRQILGQKVEFLVSFYNNEISEKSEIFDDQFSVERPDGSNFTLKIRSTKLEDSAMYFCASSEALSGGGNEQFFGPGTRLTVL.

This clone was detected only once. CDR3 region: CASSNPGQGSYEQYF. CDR3 bases: TGTGCCAGCAGTAACCCGGGACAGGGGTCCTACGAGCAGTACTTC. This chain connects TRBV27 to TRBJ2-7; TRBD1 matches at 10 bases. Germline lookup yields CDR1 MNHEY and CDR2 SMNVEV (reference sequence). V was clipped by 5 bases and J by 1 base; unmatched bases: 5. This CDR3 has 15 amino acids.

The CDR3 loop is CASSLGGGPYSPLHF. CDR3 nucleotide sequence: TGTGCCAGCAGTTTAGGGGGGGGCCCTTATTCACCCCTCCACTTT. The chain joins TRBV27 to TRBJ1-6; perhaps TRBD1 as D (6 bases). Germline V CDR1 and CDR2: MNHEY, SMNVEV (reference sequence). CDR3 length equals 15 residues. Trimming took 2 bases from V and 8 from J, leaving 13 bases between them.

This rearrangement joins TRBV2 to TRBJ1-2; no clear D gene. V lost 4 bases to trimming and J lost 6 bases, with 15 bases between them. Germline V gene sequence: CDR1 SNHLY, CDR2 FYNNEI. The CDR3 has 14 amino acids. Here the CDR3 reads CASSVGRLSDGYTF. The DNA for the CDR3 is TGTGCCAGCAGTGTAGGCAGGTTATCGGATGGCTACACCTTC.

The chain employs TRBV4-1 and TRBJ1-1, with TRBD1 identical over 11 bases. In germline, CDR1 is MGHRA, CDR2 YSYEKL. This CDR3 spans 15 amino acids. V was pared by 4 bases and J by 6 bases, with 7 bases of the junction left unmatched. CDR3 in DNA: TGCGCCAGCAGCCGCCCGGGACAGGGGGTTTCTGAAGCTTTCTTT. Translation gives CASSRPGQGVSEAFF.

The chain combines TRBV27 with TRBJ2-1, with 8 bases fitting TRBD2. V lost 6 bases and J lost 6; bases outside the gene matches: 10. The CDR3 sequence is 15 residues long. Germline V lookup: CDR1 MNHEY, CDR2 SMNVEV (reference sequence). The CDR3 is CASRFTSGFRNEQFF. CDR3 nucleotide sequence: TGTGCCAGCAGATTCACTAGCGGCTTTCGCAATGAGCAGTTCTTC.

This chain connects TRBV9 to TRBJ1-1; D is undetermined. Trimming took 3 bases from V and 1 from J, leaving 19 bases between them. The CDR3 is 17 amino acids. CDR1 is SGDLS, CDR2 YYNGEE, per germline. The CDR3 spells CASSAFYSPRANTEAFF. The CDR3 DNA is TGTGCCAGCAGCGCCTTCTACTCGCCGAGAGCGAACACTGAAGCTTTCTTT.

The V gene is TRBV5-1, the J gene TRBJ1-3, with 7 bases that match TRBD1. V dropped 0 bases and J dropped 3; count of bases not matched to a gene: 3. In germline, CDR1 is SGHRS, CDR2 YFSETQ. The CDR3 runs to 15 residues. The CDR3 DNA reads as TGCGCCAGCAGCTTGGAGGGGGCTGGTGGAAACACCATATATTTT. Protein sequence: CASSLEGAGGNTIYF.

The CDR3 protein is CASSPNQPQHF. The CDR3 DNA reads TGTGCCAGCAGTCCTAATCAGCCCCAGCATTTT. The chain has TRBV28 and TRBJ1-5; D remains ambiguous. V shed 5 bases and J shed 4 bases, with 3 bases lying between them. This CDR3 is 11 amino acids long. In germline, CDR1 is MDHEN, CDR2 SYDVKM.

The chain combines TRBV5-1 with TRBJ1-2; 12 bases align to TRBD1. Germline trimming cut 5 bases from V and 5 bases from J; bases unmatched to any gene: 4. The CDR3 covers 14 residues. Germline CDR1 is SGHRS and CDR2 is YFSETQ. The CDR3 loop reads CASSPGQGAYGYTF. CDR3 coding DNA: TGCGCCAGCAGTCCGGGACAGGGGGCGTATGGCTACACCTTC.

The rearrangement uses TRBV11-2 and TRBJ2-7; TRBD2 matches 10 bases. CDR3 length: 18 amino acids. The trim removed 5 bases at V and 0 bases at J, leaving 13 bases unmatched. Per germline, CDR1 SGHAT and CDR2 FQNNGV. The CDR3 DNA is TGTGCCAGCAGCACCGGGACTAGCGCCCGGCATAGCTCCTACGAGCAGTACTTC. Translated: CASSTGTSARHSSYEQYF.